This is a list of T cell receptor beta chains from one sample in a study of T cells in Graves' hyperthyroidism and ophthalmopathy. TCRdb reanalysed the multiplex PCR reads using MiXCR and keeps one entry per CDR3 protein. This sample yields hundreds of thousands of distinct CDR3 sequences, of which around 15% are seen a single time; approximately 13% belongs to the top ten. The specimen sequenced was blood. Receptors were obtained from a woman in her fifties or sixties with Graves' ophthalmopathy. Each CDR3 is given with its conserved first and last residue. Fields, in order: clone size, D gene, J gene, V gene, CDR3 DNA, CDR3 protein. A D gene is named only where the DNA matches it firmly. Clone size is not always given. Where it is, it says once, few, many or a class for expanded clones.

>many|TRBD1|TRBJ1-1|TRBV5-1
TGCGCCAGTGATACAGGGGGCGCGAGCACTGAAGCTTTCTTT
CASDTGGASTEAFF
>few|TRBD2|TRBJ2-1|TRBV12-3/TRBV12-4
TGTGCCAGCAGTACCCCATCCGGGACTAGCATCAATGAGCAGTTCTTC
CASSTPSGTSINEQFF
>.|TRBD2|TRBJ2-7|TRBV29-1
TGCAGCGTTACCGGGACAGACGCCTATGGACTAGCGGGATACTCCTACGAGCAGTACTTC
CSVTGTDAYGLAGYSYEQYF
>many|TRBD1|TRBJ2-7|TRBV9
TGTGCCAGCAGCGTGGGGGACAGCCTCTCCTACGAGCAGTACTTC
CASSVGDSLSYEQYF
>.|.|TRBJ2-3|TRBV24-1
TGTGCCACCAGTGATCCTGTGGGATTGGGAGTCGATACGCAGTATTTT
CATSDPVGLGVDTQYF
>.|.|TRBJ2-2|TRBV9
TGTGCCAGCAGCTTCCGGACGAACACCGGGGAGCTGTTTTTT
CASSFRTNTGELFF
>many|.|TRBJ1-2|TRBV7-2
TGTGCCAGCAGCCCCCAGGGAGGGGATGTGGGCTACACCTTC
CASSPQGGDVGYTF
>many|.|TRBJ1-1|TRBV7-9
TGTGCCAGCAGCTGGAGACATACAGGGAAGAACACTGAAGCTTTCTTT
CASSWRHTGKNTEAFF
>many|.|TRBJ1-4|TRBV18
TGTGCCAGCTCACCATCGGGGTCTGGAGAAAAACTGTTTTTT
CASSPSGSGEKLFF
>many|.|TRBJ2-1|TRBV5-5
TGTGCCAGCAGCCGCGAAGCTAGCTCCTACAATGAGCAGTTCTTC
CASSREASSYNEQFF
>many|TRBD2|TRBJ2-1|TRBV7-2
TGTGCCAGCAGCCCCTTAGCGGGAGCAAGTAATGAGCAGTTCTTC
CASSPLAGASNEQFF
>few|TRBD1|TRBJ1-2|TRBV6-5
TGTGCCAGCAGTTCGTACACCCGGACAGGGGGCGACGGCTATGGCTACACCTTC
CASSSYTRTGGDGYGYTF
>many|.|TRBJ1-1|TRBV28
TGTGCCAGCAGCCCTCACACTGAAGCTTTCTTT
CASSPHTEAFF
>many|.|TRBJ2-7|TRBV2
TGTGCCAGCAGTGTACAGGTCACCTACGAGCAGTACTTC
CASSVQVTYEQYF